One sample yielded the 20 T cell receptor beta chains listed below, sequenced in a study of neoadjuvant nivolumab and ipilimumab in lung cancer. Libraries were prepared by immunoSEQ multiplex PCR; TCRdb keeps only in-frame clonotypes and omits some of them. The top ten clones hold 7.5% to 10% of a sample with 25,000 to 30,000 clones, roughly 80% of them seen once. Sequences were derived from tumor tissue, sampled after neoadjuvant nivolumab, alone or with ipilimumab, at or shortly before surgery. The receptors derive from an adult with non-small cell lung cancer.

The chain couples TRBV30 to TRBJ2-3, with D perhaps TRBD1 (5 bases). Trimming pared 4 bases from V and 1 base from J, leaving 12 bases between. The CDR3 is made up of 14 amino acids. Germline lookup yields CDR1 GTSNPN and CDR2 SVGIG (reference sequence). This CDR3 is CAWTQGIGTDTQYF. The DNA of the CDR3 is TGTGCCTGGACCCAGGGAATCGGCACAGATACGCAGTATTTT.

This chain uses TRBV5-1 with TRBJ2-1; 10 bases align to TRBD2. Germline CDR1 and CDR2: SGHRS and YFSETQ. The CDR3 length is 16 residues. Trimming at V came to 3 bases and at J to 5 bases, leaving 8 bases not matched to a gene. This CDR3 is CASSSQLAGLNNEQFF. The CDR3 bases are TGCGCCAGCAGCTCCCAACTAGCGGGGCTCAACAATGAGCAGTTCTTC.

CDR3 residues: CASSSGTGREDEQYF. The DNA of the CDR3 is TGTGCCAGCAGCTCCGGGACAGGGAGGGAGGACGAGCAGTACTTC. V usage is TRBV7-6 and J usage is TRBJ2-7; 9 nucleotides line up with TRBD1. CDR1 and CDR2 (germline): SGHVS, FNYEAQ. This CDR3 comprises 15 residues. J lost 5 bases, V lost 4 bases, and 9 bases had no gene match.

This clone was recorded a few times. This chain connects TRBV29-1 to TRBJ2-7, with D possibly being TRBD1 or TRBD2 (6 bases each). V was pared by 6 bases and J by 5 bases, with 17 bases between. The CDR3 has 13 residues. Germline-derived CDR1 and CDR2 are SQVTM and ANQGSEA. The CDR3 nucleotides read TGCAGCGTGCTCACTGGGGGGCGCAACGAGCAGTACTTC. Its translation: CSVLTGGRNEQYF.

The chain recombines TRBV7-2 with TRBJ2-5, with 10 bases aligning to TRBD2. The ends lost 5 bases at V and 5 bases at J; junction bases unmatched: 14. CDR1 SGHTA and CDR2 FQGNSA come from the germline V gene. The CDR3 runs to 17 residues. The CDR3 nucleotides are TGTGCCAGCAGCGGACGAGCGGGAGGGCCTATTTTTGAGACCCAGTACTTC. The encoded protein is CASSGRAGGPIFETQYF.

The chain combines TRBV5-1 with TRBJ1-4; no clear D. CDR3 length: 13 residues. Germline V lookup: CDR1 SGHRS, CDR2 YFSETQ. V was trimmed by 0 bases and J by 7 bases, leaving 7 bases between them. CDR3 in DNA: TGCGCCAGCAGCTTGGAAAGCCCTGAAAAACTGTTTTTT. Translating it yields CASSLESPEKLFF.

The chain is built from TRBV7-2 and TRBJ2-5; TRBD1 is a possible D gene (5 bases). Germline V CDR1 and CDR2: SGHTA, FQGNSA. The CDR3 extends over 14 amino acids. V was trimmed by 0 bases and J by 3 bases, leaving 8 bases between them. This chain's CDR3 is CASSLAGAKETQYF. CDR3 nucleotides: TGTGCCAGCAGCTTAGCTGGGGCCAAAGAGACCCAGTACTTC.

This clone appeared a few times. The chain carries TRBV6-4 and TRBJ2-1; the D call may be TRBD1 or TRBD2 (6 bases each). The CDR3 sequence is 14 residues long. Trimming left V 6 bases short and J 8 bases short, with 17 bases between. Germline lookup yields CDR1 MRHNA and CDR2 SNTAGT. The DNA of the CDR3 is TGTGCCAGCAGCCGGGAGCAGGGGATGGATGAGCAGTTCTTC. Translated: CASSREQGMDEQFF.

V usage is TRBV25-1 and J usage is TRBJ2-3, with D tentatively TRBD2 (6 bases). The V gene's germline CDR1 is MGHDK and CDR2 SYGVNS. V was clipped by 2 bases and J by 4 bases, with 13 bases between them. The CDR3 sequence is 15 residues long. CDR3 sequence (DNA): TGTGCCAGCAGTGAAAAACCGGGAGAGGCAGATACGCAGTATTTT. This gives the protein CASSEKPGEADTQYF.

V is TRBV12-5 and J is TRBJ2-1; the match to TRBD2 covers 9 bases. CDR1 and CDR2 (germline): LGHNT, FRNRAP. This CDR3 spans 17 amino acids. V trimming: 4 bases; J trimming: 0 bases; junction bases outside the gene matches: 7. This CDR3 is CASGSIAGVSSYNEQFF. The CDR3, as DNA: TGTGCTAGTGGTTCCATAGCGGGAGTGAGCTCCTACAATGAGCAGTTCTTC.

The rearrangement joins TRBV5-4 to TRBJ1-1; 12 bases match TRBD1. Losses at the gene ends were 0 bases for V and 3 bases for J; bases not matched to a gene: 9. Germline lookup yields CDR1 SGHNT and CDR2 YYREEE (reference sequence). The CDR3 spans 18 residues. CDR3 coding DNA: TGTGCCAGCAGCTTGGGGAGGGACAGGGGGCTTGCGGACACTGAAGCTTTCTTT. Protein product: CASSLGRDRGLADTEAFF.

The V and J genes are TRBV7-9 and TRBJ2-5; D not resolved. The germline V gene encodes CDR1 SEHNR and CDR2 FQNEAQ (reference sequence). V was pared by 4 bases and J by 0 bases, with 6 bases between. This CDR3 region has 13 residues. As DNA, the CDR3 is TGTGCCAGCAGCTACGACTACCAAGAGACCCAGTACTTC. It codes for CASSYDYQETQYF.

This chain joins TRBV5-1 and TRBJ1-2; D is undetermined. CDR3 length equals 13 residues. Trimming took off 0 bases at V and 8 bases at J, with 11 bases between the two ends. Germline V gives CDR1 SGHRS, CDR2 YFSETQ. As DNA, the CDR3 is TGCGCCAGCAGCTTGGAGACAAGATCCGGCTACACCTTC. It is translated as CASSLETRSGYTF.

V gene TRBV6-1 combines with J gene TRBJ1-5; D is perhaps TRBD1 (6 bases). Germline V gene sequence: CDR1 MNHNS, CDR2 SASEGT. V shed 4 bases and J shed 1 base, with 11 bases lying between them. The CDR3 spans 15 residues. CDR3 DNA sequence: TGTGCCAGCAGTGCCACAGGGTTGAGCAATCAGCCCCAGCATTTT. Translated, it gives CASSATGLSNQPQHF.

The CDR3 DNA is TGTGCCACCCAATCGACAGGGGATGAAAAACTGTTTTTT. As protein: CATQSTGDEKLFF. This chain links TRBV7-9 with TRBJ1-4; TRBD1 aligns across 8 bases. Germline CDR1 SEHNR, CDR2 FQNEAQ (reference sequence). This CDR3 has 13 residues. The trim removed 10 bases at V and 6 bases at J, leaving 7 bases unmatched.

The gene calls are TRBV7-9 and TRBJ2-1; D remains unclear. The ends were cut back, 3 bases at V and 6 bases at J, with 6 bases in the middle. CDR3 length: 12 amino acids. CDR1 and CDR2 (germline): SEHNR, FQNEAQ (reference sequence). This chain's CDR3 is CASSFGVNEQFF. In DNA form, the CDR3 reads TGTGCCAGCAGCTTTGGAGTCAATGAGCAGTTCTTC.

The chain combines TRBV5-6 with TRBJ1-4, with D tentatively TRBD1 (6 bases). Per germline, CDR1 SGHDT and CDR2 YYEEEE. The CDR3 spans 14 residues. V was clipped by 2 bases and J by 8 bases, with 13 bases between them. CDR3 region: CASSFRAQGEKLFF. As DNA, the CDR3 is TGTGCCAGCAGCTTTCGGGCCCAGGGGGAAAAACTGTTTTTT.

The CDR3 coding sequence is TGTGCCAGCAGCGTGCTAGCGGGAGGGCCGGGGTCCAATGAGCAGTTCTTC. Protein sequence: CASSVLAGGPGSNEQFF. V and J are TRBV9 and TRBJ2-1, with 12 bases lining up with TRBD2. This CDR3 contains 17 residues. Trimming removed 2 bases from V and 6 bases from J; junction bases left unmatched: 9. The germline gives CDR1 SGDLS, CDR2 YYNGEE.

The V gene is TRBV18, the J gene TRBJ1-5; D is perhaps TRBD1 (6 bases). Germline assignment: CDR1 KGHSH and CDR2 LQKENI. The CDR3 contains 15 residues. V was cut by 3 bases and J by 7 bases, with 16 bases left in between. DNA of the CDR3: TGTGCCAGCTCACCGGACAGTAATGGCGTCCAGCCCCAGCATTTT. Protein: CASSPDSNGVQPQHF.

Only one count was recorded for this clone. The chain couples TRBV7-9 to TRBJ2-3, with a tentative D call TRBD1 (6 bases). This CDR3 is 16 amino acids long. V lost 5 bases and J 0 bases, leaving 15 bases between the germline ends. Germline V lookup: CDR1 SEHNR, CDR2 FQNEAQ (reference sequence). The CDR3 DNA follows: TGTGCCAGCAGCGACGAACAGGGAAGGAGCACAGATACGCAGTATTTT. Amino acid sequence: CASSDEQGRSTDTQYF.